Below, 11 T cell receptor beta chains from the same sample are listed, as sequenced in a study of cytomegalovirus exposure and HLA in healthy donors. Amplification used 60 Vbeta primers and 13 Jbeta primers. Measured with immunoSEQ multiplex PCR; TCRdb has only the in-frame clones, and not every one. The data contain 55,000 to 70,000 clones, roughly 74% of them singletons. The specimen was PBMCs. Receptors originate from a man aged 18-30 years in good health and CMV-seropositive.

This clone was recorded once. CDR3: CASSHRGQETQYF. The CDR3 nucleotides read TGTGCCAGCAGCCACAGGGGGCAAGAGACCCAGTACTTC. This chain connects TRBV4-2 to TRBJ2-5; 7 bases line up with TRBD1. This CDR3 region has 13 residues. CDR1 and CDR2 (germline): LGHNA, YNFKEQ. Trimming removed 3 bases from V and 2 bases from J; junction bases left unmatched: 0.

This chain links TRBV28 with TRBJ1-1; 11 bases are a match to TRBD1. The CDR3 runs to 14 residues. V was clipped by 4 bases and J by 5 bases; unmatched bases: 3. Germline CDR1 MDHEN, CDR2 SYDVKM. CDR3 amino acids: CASSSRDRGTEAFF. The CDR3, as DNA: TGTGCCAGCAGTTCCCGGGACAGGGGGACTGAAGCTTTCTTT.

The DNA for the CDR3 is TGTGCCAGCAGTGAAAACGATGGACAGGGTGTGTTTTTT. Residues: CASSENDGQGVFF. This chain links TRBV25-1 with TRBJ1-4, with 8 bases lining up with TRBD1. CDR3 size: 13 residues. The ends lost 2 bases at V and 15 bases at J; junction bases unmatched: 8. Per the germline V gene, CDR1 is MGHDK and CDR2 is SYGVNS. Drawing the rest from reference TRBV25-1 and TRBJ1-4, the complete variable domain is EADIYQTPRYLVIGTGKKITLECSQTMGHDKMYWYQQDPGMELHLIHYSYGVNSTEKGDLSSESTVSRIRTEHFPLTLESARPSHTSQYLCASSENDGQGVFFGSGTQLSVL.

The V call is TRBV4-1, the J call TRBJ1-2; TRBD1 agrees at 7 bases. The length of the CDR3 is 15 residues. From germline, CDR1 is MGHRA and CDR2 YSYEKL. V was clipped by 4 bases and J by 2 bases; unmatched bases: 7. CDR3 sequence: CASSPPAGGNYGYTF. The CDR3 DNA sequence: TGCGCCAGCAGCCCCCCGGCAGGGGGAAACTATGGCTACACCTTC.

This chain uses TRBV30 with TRBJ1-2; the match to TRBD1 covers 11 bases. The CDR3 extends over 13 amino acids. Per the germline V gene, CDR1 is GTSNPN and CDR2 is SVGIG (reference sequence). V was pared by 8 bases and J by 6 bases, with 8 bases of the junction left unmatched. The CDR3 sequence is CARGQGARDGYTF. For the CDR3, the DNA is TGTGCCAGAGGACAGGGGGCGCGGGATGGCTACACCTTC.

The chain uses TRBV2 and TRBJ1-1, with TRBD1 matching 8 bases. Looked up from germline, CDR1 is SNHLY and CDR2 is FYNNEI. CDR3 length equals 15 residues. V shed 4 bases, J shed 0 bases, and the junction held 4 bases outside the gene matches. In DNA form, the CDR3 reads TGTGCCAGCAGTGGGGAGACAGGGGTGAACACTGAAGCTTTCTTT. This encodes CASSGETGVNTEAFF.

The chain links TRBV13 to TRBJ2-7, with 9 positions matching TRBD1. CDR3 length: 15 residues. Germline lookup yields CDR1 PRHDT and CDR2 FYEKMQ (reference sequence). V lost 6 bases, J lost 5 bases, and 11 bases stayed unmatched. As DNA, the CDR3 is TGTGCCAGCAGATATACCGGGACAGGGAAACACGAGCAGTACTTC. Translating gives CASRYTGTGKHEQYF.

The V call is TRBV9, the J call TRBJ2-2; D perhaps matches TRBD1 (6 bases). This CDR3 is built from 14 residues. Trimming removed 2 bases at V and 7 bases at J, with 12 bases between. Germline lookup yields CDR1 SGDLS and CDR2 YYNGEE. CDR3 DNA sequence: TGTGCCAGCAGCGTCATACAGGGATTCGGGGAGCTGTTTTTT. Translation gives CASSVIQGFGELFF.

The J gene is TRBJ2-1, the V gene TRBV10-1, with unresolved D. Germline V gene data show CDR1 as WNHNN and CDR2 as SYGVQD (reference sequence). V was cut by 3 bases and J by 12 bases, with 15 bases left in between. The CDR3 is 13 residues long. CDR3 amino acids: CASSDRPELGQFF. The CDR3 region has the DNA TGCGCCAGCAGTGATCGACCGGAGTTGGGGCAGTTCTTC.

The J gene is TRBJ2-7, the V gene TRBV19, with D perhaps TRBD2 (5 bases). The V end was cut by 5 bases, the J end by 5 bases, with 13 bases between. Germline V lookup: CDR1 LNHDA, CDR2 SQIVND (reference sequence). The CDR3 is made up of 13 amino acids. The CDR3 here is CASSPLRGNEQYF. For the CDR3, the DNA is TGTGCCAGTAGTCCCCTCCGGGGAAACGAGCAGTACTTC.

The CDR3 region is CASSEGTGVQPQHF. The CDR3 DNA sequence: TGTGCCAGCAGTGAAGGGACAGGGGTGCAGCCCCAGCATTTT. The chain joins TRBV6-1 to TRBJ1-5; 9 bases map to TRBD1. The CDR3 length is 14 residues. V shed 1 base and J 7 bases; nucleotides not matched to a gene: 2. Germline CDR1 is MNHNS and CDR2 is SASEGT.